This passage covers 30 T cell receptor beta chains from one sample sequenced in a study of spatial heterogeneity in lung cancer. Findings and caveats of the study: Tracking of tumor mutation counts was seen in expanded intratumoral alpha and beta TCR counts.

Indicated time point: sample taken at primary tumor resection. Antigen specificity for these receptors is unknown. One entry per CDR3 protein, called by TCRdb with MiXCR from the 5' RACE reads. Seen here are roughly 10,000 distinct CDR3 sequences, 7.9% observed once, and the top ten hold about 20%. The material sequenced was lung tumor tissue, taken at surgery. The receptors derive from a female donor with early-stage non-small cell lung cancer.

The chain joins TRBV5-4 to TRBJ2-7; D is possibly TRBD2 (6 bases). The CDR3 is 15 residues long. Germline V gene sequence: CDR1 SGHNT, CDR2 YYREEE (reference sequence). Trimming took 4 bases from V and 0 from J, leaving 14 bases between them. The CDR3 spells CASSAGTSSSYEQYF. DNA for the CDR3: TGTGCCAGCAGCGCGGGAACGTCGAGCTCCTACGAGCAGTACTTC.

There are many counts of this clonotype. This rearrangement joins TRBV18 to TRBJ2-7; TRBD1 agrees at 10 bases. The V and J ends lost 2 bases and 5 bases, in that order; junction bases with no gene match: 12. Germline CDR1 KGHSH, CDR2 LQKENI. CDR3 length: 17 residues. CDR3 protein: CASSPNPGTGVNDEQYF. The CDR3 DNA reads TGTGCCAGCTCACCAAATCCGGGGACAGGGGTCAATGACGAGCAGTACTTC. Combining the CDR3 with reference TRBV18 and TRBJ2-7 gives the whole variable domain NAGVMQNPRHLVRRRGQEARLRCSPMKGHSHVYWYRQLPEEGLKFMVYLQKENIIDESGMPKERFSAEFPKEGPSILRIQQVVRGDSAAYFCASSPNPGTGVNDEQYFGPGTRLTVT.

In this sample, this clonotype turned up many times. This chain uses TRBV20-1 with TRBJ1-2; 11 positions agree with TRBD1. Germline V gene sequence: CDR1 DFQATT, CDR2 SNEGSKA (reference sequence). The CDR3 has 14 amino acids. After removal of 5 bases from V and 4 bases from J, the junction contained 6 bases not matched to a gene. In DNA form, the CDR3 reads TGCAGTGCTGGGACAGGGGGAGGAGGCTATGGCTACACCTTC. Protein: CSAGTGGGGYGYTF.

The V call is TRBV12-3 or TRBV12-4, the J call TRBJ2-5; maybe TRBD1 (5 bases). The CDR3 loop spans 13 amino acids. V was pared by 6 bases and J by 4 bases, with 12 bases between. The CDR3 here is CASSRQSAETQYF. The CDR3 DNA follows: TGTGCCAGCAGCCGACAGAGCGCAGAGACCCAGTACTTC.

This clonotype was detected ten times or more. The CDR3 sequence: CASSAQGTEAFF. As DNA, the CDR3 is TGTGCCAGCAGTGCTCAGGGCACTGAAGCTTTCTTT. The V gene is TRBV12-3 or TRBV12-4, the J gene TRBJ1-1; tentative D call: TRBD1 (5 bases). The CDR3 consists of 12 residues. Trimming cost V 5 bases and J 4 bases, with 8 bases left between them.

In its sample, this clonotype was seen many times. CDR3 protein: CASSSPTGTYEQYF. DNA of the CDR3: TGTGCCAGCAGTTCTCCTACAGGAACCTACGAGCAGTACTTC. This sequence joins TRBV28 and TRBJ2-7, with D possibly matching TRBD1 (5 bases). The CDR3 is 14 residues long. Deletions cut 4 bases from V and 2 bases from J, with 12 bases between. Germline CDR1 reads MDHEN; CDR2 reads SYDVKM.

In its sample, this clonotype is medium-sized (0.01 to 0.1%). The chain joins TRBV3-1 to TRBJ2-7, with unresolved D. Trimming removed 1 base from V and 2 bases from J, with 12 bases in between. This CDR3 has 15 amino acids. Per the germline V gene, CDR1 is LGHDT and CDR2 is YNNKEL (reference sequence). As DNA, the CDR3 is TGTGCCAGCAGCCAAGTATGGGGATTAGCCTACGAGCAGTACTTC. It yields the protein CASSQVWGLAYEQYF.

The gene calls are TRBV28 and TRBJ1-1, with D perhaps TRBD1 (6 bases). V was trimmed by 6 bases and J by 2 bases, leaving 16 bases between them. The CDR3 sequence is 15 residues long. CDR1 and CDR2 (germline): MDHEN, SYDVKM. DNA for the CDR3: TGTGCCAGCAGGACCACAGGGAATTCAAACACTGAAGCTTTCTTT. As protein: CASRTTGNSNTEAFF.

The genes are TRBV13 and TRBJ2-1; 7 nucleotides match TRBD1. Germline lookup yields CDR1 PRHDT and CDR2 FYEKMQ (reference sequence). There are 15 residues in the CDR3. V gave up 2 bases and J gave up 5 bases; unmatched junction bases: 6. CDR3 sequence (DNA): TGTGCCAGCAGCTTATTGACAGGGTCCCACAATGAGCAGTTCTTC. Translation: CASSLLTGSHNEQFF. The full variable domain, in which reference TRBV13 and TRBJ2-1 provide the parts outside the CDR3, is AAGVIQSPRHLIKEKRETATLKCYPIPRHDTVYWYQQGPGQDPQFLISFYEKMQSDKGSIPDRFSAQQFSDYHSELNMSSLELGDSALYFCASSLLTGSHNEQFFGPGTRLTVL.

This clonotype ranks as medium-sized. The rearrangement uses TRBV5-1 and TRBJ2-3, with a tentative D call TRBD1 (5 bases). This CDR3 comprises 13 residues. The germline CDR1 and CDR2 sequences are SGHRS and YFSETQ. With 4 bases removed from V and 4 bases from J, the gap between germline ends came to 10 bases. CDR3 residues: CASSEEGADTQYF. The CDR3 nucleotides are TGCGCCAGCAGCGAGGAAGGGGCAGATACGCAGTATTTT.

This clonotype was recorded many times. This chain joins TRBV20-1 and TRBJ1-5; a weak D match, TRBD1 (5 bases). Germline V gene data show CDR1 as DFQATT and CDR2 as SNEGSKA (reference sequence). Trimming removed 1 base at V and 7 bases at J, with 17 bases between. The CDR3 loop spans 15 amino acids. CDR3 nucleotides: TGCAGTGCTAGAGGGCTGGCCAGGGCAGGACAGCCCCAGCATTTT. Protein: CSARGLARAGQPQHF.

The chain uses TRBV25-1 and TRBJ2-7; the D is unclear. The V end lost 9 bases, the J end lost 0 bases, and 9 bases lay between the germline ends. This CDR3 is 12 amino acids long. In germline, CDR1 is MGHDK, CDR2 SYGVNS. CDR3 nucleotides: TGTGCCAGGGAATGTGACTCCTACGAGCAGTACTTC. Residues: CARECDSYEQYF.

This clonotype was detected many times. The chain couples TRBV11-3 to TRBJ2-7; D ambiguous. The CDR3 is made up of 16 amino acids. The germline CDR1 and CDR2 sequences are SGHNT and YENEEA. V lost 4 bases, J lost 4 bases, and 20 bases lay in between. The CDR3 DNA reads as TGTGCCAGCAGCTCCATTGGACGGCGGATACAGTACGAGCAGTACTTC. It translates to CASSSIGRRIQYEQYF. Using reference TRBV11-3 and TRBJ2-7 for the parts outside the CDR3, the full variable domain is EAGVVQSPRYKIIEKKQPVAFWCNPISGHNTLYWYLQNLGQGPELLIRYENEEAVDDSQLPKDRFSAERLKGVDSTLKIQPAELGDSAVYLCASSSIGRRIQYEQYFGPGTRLTVT.

This clonotype came up many times. V gene TRBV7-9 combines with J gene TRBJ2-1; D tentatively fits TRBD1 or TRBD2 (5 bases each). The CDR3 runs 15 residues. Germline values: CDR1 SEHNR, CDR2 FQNEAQ (reference sequence). V shed 1 base and J shed 5 bases, with 12 bases lying between them. The CDR3 DNA reads TGTGCCAGCAGCTTAGGGGGCTCGAGGGACAATGAGCAGTTCTTC. It codes for CASSLGGSRDNEQFF.

This clonotype was seen many times. This chain joins TRBV3-1 and TRBJ2-7; D unclear. The CDR3 runs to 11 residues. V gave up 5 bases and J gave up 5 bases, with 7 bases separating them. Germline assignment: CDR1 LGHDT and CDR2 YNNKEL (reference sequence). The CDR3 region has the DNA TGTGCCAGCAGCGATAGAAACGAGCAGTACTTC. Translated, it gives CASSDRNEQYF.

Ten or more counts support this clonotype. The chain joins TRBV25-1 to TRBJ2-2, with 8 nucleotides matching TRBD2. This CDR3 is built from 18 residues. Trimming at V came to 3 bases and at J to 6 bases, leaving 15 bases not matched to a gene. Germline CDR1 MGHDK, CDR2 SYGVNS. The CDR3 sequence is CASSDLTGGAGVAGELFF. CDR3 DNA sequence: TGTGCCAGCAGTGACCTTACGGGAGGGGCTGGTGTCGCCGGGGAGCTGTTTTTT.

The chain joins TRBV11-2 to TRBJ2-1; 7 nucleotides line up with TRBD1. With V trimmed by 1 base and J by 5 bases, 11 bases remained unmatched. Germline V gene sequence: CDR1 SGHAT, CDR2 FQNNGV. The CDR3 totals 17 residues. DNA for the CDR3: TGTGCCAGCAGCTTAGGGGCAGGGGGATTCTTACACAATGAGCAGTTCTTC. It codes for CASSLGAGGFLHNEQFF.

As regards this clonotype: This could be a read error, since a much larger clone is one nucleotide away. The chain uses TRBV10-3 and TRBJ2-7, with 8 bases that match TRBD2. Germline V gene data show CDR1 as ENHRY and CDR2 as SYGVKD. The CDR3 has 13 amino acids. The CDR3 here is CTIRVGGAYEQYF. DNA of the CDR3: TGTACCATCAGGGTCGGGGGGGCCTACGAGCAGTACTTC.

At least ten counts were recorded for this clonotype. The rearrangement links TRBV27 to TRBJ2-7; possible D gene TRBD1, 6 bases. Germline V CDR1 and CDR2: MNHEY, SMNVEV (reference sequence). The CDR3 is made up of 14 amino acids. Trimming removed 2 bases from V and 6 bases from J, with 14 bases in between. The CDR3 is CASSLQGPRGEQYF. The CDR3, as DNA: TGTGCCAGCAGTTTACAGGGGCCTCGGGGCGAGCAGTACTTC.

V usage is TRBV18 and J usage is TRBJ2-3; unclear D gene. Germline V gene data show CDR1 as KGHSH and CDR2 as LQKENI. The CDR3 runs to 14 residues. The germline V and J ends were trimmed by 4 bases and 6 bases, with 14 bases remaining between them. The CDR3 is CASSRNAVQDTQYF. In DNA form, the CDR3 reads TGTGCCAGCTCACGAAATGCGGTTCAGGATACGCAGTATTTT.

As concerns this clonotype: This may be a read error: a much more frequent sequence differs by one nucleotide. The rearrangement joins TRBV20-1 to TRBJ2-5, with D uncertain. The CDR3 extends over 13 amino acids. V was pared by 6 bases and J by 1 base, with 12 bases between. Germline V gene lookup returns CDR1 DFQATT and CDR2 SNEGSKA (reference sequence). As DNA, the CDR3 is TGCAGTGCGGCGGTCTCCCTCCAAGAGACCCAGTACTTC. Amino acids: CSAAVSLQETQYF.

The J gene is TRBJ2-7, the V gene TRBV28, with 9 bases matching TRBD2. Trimming at V came to 2 bases and at J to 2 bases, leaving 7 bases not matched to a gene. Germline loops: CDR1 MDHEN, CDR2 SYDVKM. The CDR3 extends over 16 amino acids. CDR3 nucleotides: TGTGCCAGCAGTTTACGTAGCGGGGGTAATGCCTACGAGCAGTACTTC. Its translation is CASSLRSGGNAYEQYF.

This clonotype was observed at least ten times. This rearrangement joins TRBV10-3 to TRBJ2-2; D is ambiguous. V gave up 8 bases and J gave up 3 bases, with 10 bases separating them. Per germline, CDR1 ENHRY and CDR2 SYGVKD. The CDR3 has 13 amino acids. The CDR3 spells CAIRQTDTGELFF. For the CDR3, the DNA is TGTGCCATCCGCCAGACCGACACCGGGGAGCTGTTTTTT.

The chain links TRBV11-2 to TRBJ2-1; D uncertain. CDR1 and CDR2 (germline): SGHAT, FQNNGV. With 0 bases removed from V and 9 bases from J, the gap between germline ends came to 9 bases. The CDR3 loop spans 13 amino acids. The CDR3 nucleotides read TGTGCCAGCAGCTTAGATCCCCTTGGTGAGCAGTTCTTC. The encoded protein is CASSLDPLGEQFF.

This clonotype was recorded at least ten times. The chain links TRBV29-1 to TRBJ2-5; 11 nucleotides match TRBD2. V lost 3 bases and J lost 3; bases outside the gene matches: 6. Germline CDR1 is SQVTM and CDR2 is ANQGSEA. The length of the CDR3 is 15 residues. The CDR3 DNA follows: TGCAGCGTTGAGCCCCTAGCGGGGGGTGAAGAGACCCAGTACTTC. Its translation is CSVEPLAGGEETQYF.

Sample share makes this clonotype medium-sized. The chain is built from TRBV2 and TRBJ1-1; maybe TRBD1 (6 bases). Germline assignment: CDR1 SNHLY and CDR2 FYNNEI. The length of the CDR3 is 14 residues. V lost 1 base and J lost 3, with 9 bases in between. CDR3 in DNA: TGTGCCAGCAGTGAAGGAGGGGGATACACTGAAGCTTTCTTT. Translation gives CASSEGGGYTEAFF.

This clonotype was observed at least ten times. The V and J genes are TRBV3-1 and TRBJ1-6, with a tentative D call TRBD1 (6 bases). Trimming stripped 4 bases from V and 17 bases from J, with 18 bases between. The CDR3 has 13 residues. Germline loops: CDR1 LGHDT, CDR2 YNNKEL (reference sequence). This chain's CDR3 is CASSLIDKGGIHF. Written as DNA, the CDR3 is TGTGCCAGCAGCCTCATCGACAAGGGGGGCATCCACTTT.

This clonotype has a count of ten or more. This sequence joins TRBV6-5 and TRBJ1-4; tentative D call: TRBD1 (6 bases). Trimming took off 3 bases at V and 6 bases at J, with 11 bases between the two ends. The V gene's germline CDR1 is MNHEY and CDR2 SVGAGI. The CDR3 consists of 14 residues. CDR3 nucleotide sequence: TGTGCCAGCAGTTATTTGAGGACAGATGAAAAACTGTTTTTT. This translates into CASSYLRTDEKLFF.

This clonotype appeared many times. This chain links TRBV13 with TRBJ1-2, with a weak D call TRBD1 (5 bases). The V and J ends lost 5 bases and 4 bases respectively, with 17 bases between them. The CDR3 is 15 residues long. Germline V gene lookup returns CDR1 PRHDT and CDR2 FYEKMQ (reference sequence). Written as DNA, the CDR3 is TGTGCCAGCAGCCCGCAAAGGGACCGAATCTATGGCTACACCTTC. Translation: CASSPQRDRIYGYTF.

This clonotype was seen at least ten times. This sequence joins TRBV28 and TRBJ1-5; D gene uncertain. V shed 5 bases and J shed 0 bases, with 14 bases lying between them. The CDR3 extends over 16 amino acids. Germline V gene data show CDR1 as MDHEN and CDR2 as SYDVKM. The CDR3 here is CASSPAGRDSNQPQHF. The CDR3 bases are TGTGCCAGCAGTCCAGCAGGTAGGGATAGCAATCAGCCCCAGCATTTT.